Described below is a single TCR beta chain sequence and its context. Its antigen remains unidentified. The data stem from a study of cytomegalovirus exposure and HLA in healthy donors. Study results and caveats: Among TCR beta chains, those listed as cytomegalovirus-associated numbered more than 150. Previously analyzed data showed that most TCR beta V segments were productive at a frequency of about 87% or about 30%.

The germline V gene has CDR1 SGDLS and CDR2 YYNGEE. CDR3 length: 15 residues. Trimming cost V 4 bases and J 6 bases; bases outside gene matches: 12. A multiplex PCR was run with 60 Vbeta primers and 13 Jbeta primers. This table comes from immunoSEQ multiplex PCR, and its TCRdb copy is limited to in-frame clones, with some not included. Here the sample spans about 190,000 clones, around 81% being singletons. The sample taken for sequencing was PBMCs. The chain employs TRBV9 and TRBJ2-7, with 8 bases aligning to TRBD2. The sequence came from a man aged 18 to 29 in good health and CMV-seronegative. The CDR3 DNA reads as TGTGCCAGCAGCCCCCCCGGGAGGGAATCTTCCGAGCAGTACTTC. Its protein product is CASSPPGRESSEQYF.